The present T cell receptor beta chain was sequenced within a study of blood T cells in healthy people across ages. Across the study: Roughly one uniquely barcoded beta molecule per two T cells was captured.

The CDR3 is 13 amino acids. CDR1 SQVTM and CDR2 ANQGSEA come from the germline V gene. V dropped 4 bases and J dropped 1 base, with 11 bases sitting between them. Combining a sample-barcoded 5' primer with a J-beta primer mix, a second PCR ran for 7 to 11 cycles. One entry per CDR3 protein results from TCRdb running MiXCR on the 5' RACE reads. The table has 750,000 or so distinct CDR3 sequences, around 25% seen once. These same data were also listed under a study on T cells of mothers and their children. From that second work: RNA that had been extracted went wholly into cDNA synthesis, at about 1.5 ug per 15 ul.

The specimen sequenced was blood. The receptor comes from a boy between 10 and 17 years old in good health. The rearrangement links TRBV29-1 to TRBJ2-7, with D possibly matching TRBD1 (5 bases). CDR3: CSVGTLQSYEQYF. The CDR3 DNA follows: TGCAGCGTTGGGACACTTCAGTCCTACGAGCAGTACTTC.